This T cell receptor (beta chain) was found in a study of blood T cell repertoires in COVID-19. Germline CDR1 reads LGHDT; CDR2 reads YNNKEL (reference sequence). This CDR3 has 17 residues. The V end was cut by 1 base, the J end by 0 bases, with 15 bases between. Libraries were prepared by immunoSEQ multiplex PCR; TCRdb keeps only in-frame clonotypes and omits some of them. The sample consists of approximately 120,000 clones, roughly 87% of them appearing once. The specimen was PBMCs or T cells enriched from blood (not recorded which). The source of this sequence is a man younger than 40 who had recovered from COVID-19. The genes are TRBV3-1 (or the pseudogene TRBV3-2) and TRBJ2-5; D perhaps matches TRBD2 (5 bases). CDR3 nucleotide sequence: TGTGCCAGCAGCCAAGCCCGGACTGGAAAGTACCAAGAGACCCAGTACTTC. Its translation is CASSQARTGKYQETQYF.